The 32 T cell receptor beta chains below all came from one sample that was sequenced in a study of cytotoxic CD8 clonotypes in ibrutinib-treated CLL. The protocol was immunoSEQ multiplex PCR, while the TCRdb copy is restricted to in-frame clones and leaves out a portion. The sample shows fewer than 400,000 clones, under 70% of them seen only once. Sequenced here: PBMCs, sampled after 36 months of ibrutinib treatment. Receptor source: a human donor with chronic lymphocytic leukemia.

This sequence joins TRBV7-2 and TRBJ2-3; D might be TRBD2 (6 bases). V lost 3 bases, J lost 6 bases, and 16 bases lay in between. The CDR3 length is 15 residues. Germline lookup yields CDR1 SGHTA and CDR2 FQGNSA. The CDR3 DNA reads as TGTGCCAGCAGCTTTTATCGCGGGGAAACGGATACGCAGTATTTT. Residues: CASSFYRGETDTQYF. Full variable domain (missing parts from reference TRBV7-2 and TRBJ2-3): GAGVSQSPSNKVTEKGKDVELRCDPISGHTALYWYRQSLGQGLEFLIYFQGNSAPDKSGLPSDRFSAERTGGSVSTLTIQRTQQEDSAVYLCASSFYRGETDTQYFGPGTRLTVL.

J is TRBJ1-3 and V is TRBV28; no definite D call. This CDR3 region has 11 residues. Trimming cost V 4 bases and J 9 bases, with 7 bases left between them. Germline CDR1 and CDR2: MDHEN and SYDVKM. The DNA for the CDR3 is TGTGCCAGCAGTTGGCGAAGCACCATATATTTT. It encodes CASSWRSTIYF.

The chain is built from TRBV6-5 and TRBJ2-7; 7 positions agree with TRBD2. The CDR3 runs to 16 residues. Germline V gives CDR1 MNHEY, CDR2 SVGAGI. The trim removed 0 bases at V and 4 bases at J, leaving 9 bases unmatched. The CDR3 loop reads CASSYSILTSAYEQYF. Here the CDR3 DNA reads TGTGCCAGCAGTTACTCGATTCTCACTAGCGCATACGAGCAGTACTTC.

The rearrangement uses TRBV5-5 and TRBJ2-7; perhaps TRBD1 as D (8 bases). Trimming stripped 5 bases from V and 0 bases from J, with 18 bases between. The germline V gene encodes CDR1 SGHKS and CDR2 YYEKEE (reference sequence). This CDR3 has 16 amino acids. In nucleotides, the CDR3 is TGTGCCAGCAGTTTCGACAGGGGAGGGGGCTCCTACGAGCAGTACTTC. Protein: CASSFDRGGGSYEQYF. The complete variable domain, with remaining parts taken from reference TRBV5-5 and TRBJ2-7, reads DAGVTQSPTHLIKTRGQQVTLRCSPISGHKSVSWYQQVLGQGPQFIFQYYEKEERGRGNFPDRFSARQFPNYSSELNVNALLLGDSALYLCASSFDRGGGSYEQYFGPGTRLTVT.

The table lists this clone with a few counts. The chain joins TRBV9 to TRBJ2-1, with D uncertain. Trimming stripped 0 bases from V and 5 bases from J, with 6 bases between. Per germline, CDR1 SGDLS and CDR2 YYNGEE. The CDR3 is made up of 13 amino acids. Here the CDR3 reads CASSVGLDNEQFF. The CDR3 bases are TGTGCCAGCAGCGTAGGTCTGGACAATGAGCAGTTCTTC.

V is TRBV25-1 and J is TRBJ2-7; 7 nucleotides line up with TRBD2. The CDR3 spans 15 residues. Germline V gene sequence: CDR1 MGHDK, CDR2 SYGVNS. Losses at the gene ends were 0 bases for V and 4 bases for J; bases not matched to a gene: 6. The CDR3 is CASSEYGGSAYEQYF. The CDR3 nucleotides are TGTGCCAGCAGTGAATATGGCGGGAGCGCGTACGAGCAGTACTTC.

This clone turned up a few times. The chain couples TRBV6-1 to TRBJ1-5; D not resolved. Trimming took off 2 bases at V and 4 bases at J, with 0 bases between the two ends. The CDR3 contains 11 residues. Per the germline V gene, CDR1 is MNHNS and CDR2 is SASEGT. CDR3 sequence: CASSENQPQHF. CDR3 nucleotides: TGTGCCAGCAGTGAAAATCAGCCCCAGCATTTT.

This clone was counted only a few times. CDR3 DNA sequence: TGCGCCAGCAGCCAAGAGGTAGCCAACACTAACACCGGGGAGCTGTTTTTT. Its translation is CASSQEVANTNTGELFF. This chain uses TRBV4-1 with TRBJ2-2; D is undetermined. Germline V gives CDR1 MGHRA, CDR2 YSYEKL. Trimming pared 0 bases from V and 2 bases from J, leaving 13 bases between. The CDR3 is 17 amino acids.

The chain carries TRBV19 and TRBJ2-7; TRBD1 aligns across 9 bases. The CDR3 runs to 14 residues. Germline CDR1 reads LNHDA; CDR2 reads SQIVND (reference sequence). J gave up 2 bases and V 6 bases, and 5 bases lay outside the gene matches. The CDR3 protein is CASSGGTGTYEQYF. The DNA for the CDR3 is TGTGCCAGTAGCGGCGGGACAGGGACCTACGAGCAGTACTTC.

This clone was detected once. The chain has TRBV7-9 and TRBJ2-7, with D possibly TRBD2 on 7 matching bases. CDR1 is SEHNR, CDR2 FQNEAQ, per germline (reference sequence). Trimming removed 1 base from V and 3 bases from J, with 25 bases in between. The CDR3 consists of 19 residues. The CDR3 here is CASSLGLGGGLPHGYEQYF. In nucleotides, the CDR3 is TGTGCCAGCAGCTTAGGACTTGGCGGGGGCCTCCCACATGGCTACGAGCAGTACTTC.

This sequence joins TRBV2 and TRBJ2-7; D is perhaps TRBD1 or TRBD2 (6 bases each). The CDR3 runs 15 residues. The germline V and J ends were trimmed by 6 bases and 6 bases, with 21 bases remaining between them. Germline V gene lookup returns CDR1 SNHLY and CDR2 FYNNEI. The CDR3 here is CASRGGPLRMGEQYF. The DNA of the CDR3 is TGTGCCAGCAGAGGGGGGCCGCTACGGATGGGCGAGCAGTACTTC.

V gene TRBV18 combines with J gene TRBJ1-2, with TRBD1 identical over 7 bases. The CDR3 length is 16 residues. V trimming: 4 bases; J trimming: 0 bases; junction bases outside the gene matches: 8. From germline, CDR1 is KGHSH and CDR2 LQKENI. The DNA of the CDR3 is TGTGCCAGCTCACGGATGACAGGGCAGGCTAACTATGGCTACACCTTC. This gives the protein CASSRMTGQANYGYTF.

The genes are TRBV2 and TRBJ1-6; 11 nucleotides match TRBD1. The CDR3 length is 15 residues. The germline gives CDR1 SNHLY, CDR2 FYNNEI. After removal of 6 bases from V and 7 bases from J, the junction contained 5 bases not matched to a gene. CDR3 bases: TGTGCCAGCAGGAGGACAGGGGGCATCAATTCACCCCTCCACTTT. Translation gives CASRRTGGINSPLHF. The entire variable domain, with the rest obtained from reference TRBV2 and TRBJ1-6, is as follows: EPEVTQTPSHQVTQMGQEVILRCVPISNHLYFYWYRQILGQKVEFLVSFYNNEISEKSEIFDDQFSVERPDGSNFTLKIRSTKLEDSAMYFCASRRTGGINSPLHFGNGTRLTVT.

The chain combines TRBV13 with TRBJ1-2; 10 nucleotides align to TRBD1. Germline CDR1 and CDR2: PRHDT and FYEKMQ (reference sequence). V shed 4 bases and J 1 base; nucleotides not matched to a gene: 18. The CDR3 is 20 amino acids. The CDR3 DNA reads TGTGCCAGCAGCTGGAGACAGGGGGCTCCTATGTCCGCCTTTAACTATGGCTACACCTTC. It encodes CASSWRQGAPMSAFNYGYTF.

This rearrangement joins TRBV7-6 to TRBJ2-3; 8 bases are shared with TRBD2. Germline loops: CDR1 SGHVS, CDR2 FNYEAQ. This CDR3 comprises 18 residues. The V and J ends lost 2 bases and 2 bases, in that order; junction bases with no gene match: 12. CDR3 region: CASSLNPWPSGFTDTQYF. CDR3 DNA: TGTGCCAGCAGCTTAAACCCCTGGCCTAGCGGGTTCACAGATACGCAGTATTTT.

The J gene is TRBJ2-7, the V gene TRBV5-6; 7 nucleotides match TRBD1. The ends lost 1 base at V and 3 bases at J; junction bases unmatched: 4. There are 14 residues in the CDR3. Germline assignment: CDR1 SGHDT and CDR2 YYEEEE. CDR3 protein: CASSLRDSYYEQYF. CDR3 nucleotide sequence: TGTGCCAGCAGCTTGCGGGACAGCTACTACGAGCAGTACTTC.

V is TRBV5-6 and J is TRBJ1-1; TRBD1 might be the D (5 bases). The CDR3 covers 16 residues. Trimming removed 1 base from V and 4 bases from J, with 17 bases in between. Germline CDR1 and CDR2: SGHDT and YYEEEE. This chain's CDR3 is CASSLYRGLGGTEAFF. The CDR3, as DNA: TGTGCCAGCAGCTTGTATCGGGGCTTGGGGGGCACTGAAGCTTTCTTT. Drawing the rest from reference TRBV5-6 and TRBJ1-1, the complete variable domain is DAGVTQSPTHLIKTRGQQVTLRCSPKSGHDTVSWYQQALGQGPQFIFQYYEEEERQRGNFPDRFSGHQFPNYSSELNVNALLLGDSALYLCASSLYRGLGGTEAFFGQGTRLTVV.

This CDR3 reads CASSLAGGNTIYF. The CDR3, as DNA: TGTGCCAGCAGCTTAGCGGGAGGAAACACCATATATTTT. V gene TRBV7-2 combines with J gene TRBJ1-3; D ambiguous. V lost 0 bases, J lost 4 bases, and 4 bases lay in between. This CDR3 has 13 amino acids. Germline values: CDR1 SGHTA, CDR2 FQGNSA. The variable domain in full, with the rest retrieved from reference TRBV7-2 and TRBJ1-3, is GAGVSQSPSNKVTEKGKDVELRCDPISGHTALYWYRQSLGQGLEFLIYFQGNSAPDKSGLPSDRFSAERTGGSVSTLTIQRTQQEDSAVYLCASSLAGGNTIYFGEGSWLTVV.

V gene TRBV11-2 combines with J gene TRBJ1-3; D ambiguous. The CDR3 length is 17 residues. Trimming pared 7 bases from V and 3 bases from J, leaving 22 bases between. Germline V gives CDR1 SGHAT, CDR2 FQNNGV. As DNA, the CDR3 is TGTGCCAGCACCCAAGGGAGGTTAGGAAGCCTTGGAAACACCATATATTTT. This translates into CASTQGRLGSLGNTIYF.

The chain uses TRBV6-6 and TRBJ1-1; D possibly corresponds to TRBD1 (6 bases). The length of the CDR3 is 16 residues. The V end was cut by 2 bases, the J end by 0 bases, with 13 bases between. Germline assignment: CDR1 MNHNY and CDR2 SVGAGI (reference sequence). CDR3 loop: CASSYEPGVMNTEAFF. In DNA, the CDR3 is TGTGCCAGCAGTTACGAGCCAGGGGTAATGAACACTGAAGCTTTCTTT.

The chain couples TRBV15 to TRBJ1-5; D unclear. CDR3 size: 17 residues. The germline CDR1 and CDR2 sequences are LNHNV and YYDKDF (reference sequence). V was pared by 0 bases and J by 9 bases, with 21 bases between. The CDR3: CATSRDLTGPHVGPQHF. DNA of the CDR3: TGTGCCACCAGCAGAGATTTGACGGGCCCTCATGTGGGGCCCCAGCATTTT.

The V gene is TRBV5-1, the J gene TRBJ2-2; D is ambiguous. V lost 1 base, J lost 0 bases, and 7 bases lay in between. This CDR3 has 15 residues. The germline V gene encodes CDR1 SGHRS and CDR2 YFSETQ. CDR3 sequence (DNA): TGCGCCAGCAGCTTGTGGGGATCGAACACCGGGGAGCTGTTTTTT. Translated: CASSLWGSNTGELFF.

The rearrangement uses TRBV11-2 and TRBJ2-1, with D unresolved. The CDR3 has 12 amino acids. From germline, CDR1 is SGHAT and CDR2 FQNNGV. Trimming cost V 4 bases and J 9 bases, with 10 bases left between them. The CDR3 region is CASSSPWGEQFF. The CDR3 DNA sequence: TGTGCCAGCAGCTCGCCGTGGGGTGAGCAGTTCTTC.

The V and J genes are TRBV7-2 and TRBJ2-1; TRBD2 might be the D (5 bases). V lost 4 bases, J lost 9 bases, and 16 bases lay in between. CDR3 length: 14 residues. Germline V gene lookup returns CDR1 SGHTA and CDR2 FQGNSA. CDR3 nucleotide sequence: TGTGCCAGCAGCTCCGACCGGAGGTGGGGTGAGCAGTTCTTC. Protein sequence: CASSSDRRWGEQFF.

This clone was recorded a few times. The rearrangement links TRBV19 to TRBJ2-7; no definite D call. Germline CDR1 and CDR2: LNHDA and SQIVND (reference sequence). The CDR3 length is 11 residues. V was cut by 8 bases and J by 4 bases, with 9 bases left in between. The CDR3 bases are TGTGCCAGTCAATCCGGATACGAGCAGTACTTC. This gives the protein CASQSGYEQYF.

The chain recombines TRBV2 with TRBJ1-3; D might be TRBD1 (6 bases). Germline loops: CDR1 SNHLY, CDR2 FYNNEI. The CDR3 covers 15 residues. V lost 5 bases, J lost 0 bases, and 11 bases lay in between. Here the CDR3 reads CASSSGQNSGNTIYF. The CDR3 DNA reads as TGTGCCAGCAGTTCGGGACAAAACTCTGGAAACACCATATATTTT.

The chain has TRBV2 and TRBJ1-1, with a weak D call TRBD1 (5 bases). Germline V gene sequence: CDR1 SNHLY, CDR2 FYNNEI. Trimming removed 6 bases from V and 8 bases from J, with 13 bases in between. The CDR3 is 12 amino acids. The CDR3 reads CASRRATEEAFF. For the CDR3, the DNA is TGTGCCAGCAGACGAGCGACAGAAGAAGCTTTCTTT.

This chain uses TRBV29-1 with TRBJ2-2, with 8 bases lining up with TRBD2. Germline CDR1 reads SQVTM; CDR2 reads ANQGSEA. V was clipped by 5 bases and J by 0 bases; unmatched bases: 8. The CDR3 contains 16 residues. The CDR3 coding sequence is TGCAGCGTTCGGGGACGCGGGGGGTCGAACACCGGGGAGCTGTTTTTT. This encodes CSVRGRGGSNTGELFF.

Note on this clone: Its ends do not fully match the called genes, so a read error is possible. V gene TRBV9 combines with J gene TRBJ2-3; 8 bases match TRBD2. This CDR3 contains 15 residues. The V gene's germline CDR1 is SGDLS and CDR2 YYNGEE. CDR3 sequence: CASSVAGSRTDTQYF. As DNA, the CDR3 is TGTGCCAGCAGTGTAGCGGGGTCGCGGACAGATACGCAGTATTTT. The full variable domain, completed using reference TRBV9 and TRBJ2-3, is DSGVTQTPKHLITATGQRVTLRCSPRSGDLSVYWYQQSLDQGLQFLIQYYNGEERAKGNILERFSAQQFPDLHSELNLSSLELGDSALYFCASSVAGSRTDTQYFGPGTRLTVL.

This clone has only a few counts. CDR3: CASSVSWGSGTSTDTQYF. CDR3 nucleotide sequence: TGTGCCAGCAGCGTAAGTTGGGGGAGCGGAACTAGCACAGATACGCAGTATTTT. V usage is TRBV9 and J usage is TRBJ2-3, with D perhaps matching TRBD1 or TRBD2 (5 bases each). The CDR3 spans 18 residues. Trimming removed 1 base at V and 0 bases at J, with 18 bases between. Per the germline V gene, CDR1 is SGDLS and CDR2 is YYNGEE.

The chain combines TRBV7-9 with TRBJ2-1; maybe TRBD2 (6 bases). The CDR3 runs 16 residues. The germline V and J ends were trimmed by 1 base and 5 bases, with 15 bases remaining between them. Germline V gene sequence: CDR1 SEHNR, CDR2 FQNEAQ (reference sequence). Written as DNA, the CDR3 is TGTGCCAGCAGCTTAGGGTGGAGGGCCGGGGACAATGAGCAGTTCTTC. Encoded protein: CASSLGWRAGDNEQFF.

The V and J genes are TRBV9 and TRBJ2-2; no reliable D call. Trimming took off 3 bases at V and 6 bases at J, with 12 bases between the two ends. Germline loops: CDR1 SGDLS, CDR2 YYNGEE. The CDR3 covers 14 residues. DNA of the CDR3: TGTGCCAGCAGCGCCCGCCCCTCGGCCGGGGAGCTGTTTTTT. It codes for CASSARPSAGELFF.